A selection of T cell receptor beta chains follows, all from one sample in a study of T cells in Graves' hyperthyroidism and ophthalmopathy. TCRdb called the multiplex PCR reads again in MiXCR, with one record for every CDR3 protein. The sample shows approximately 380,000 distinct CDR3 sequences, 15% to 20% of them seen only once. Material for sequencing was blood. Receptor source: a woman younger than 35 with Graves' hyperthyroidism. The CDR3 runs from the conserved cysteine through the conserved F or W. Each record gives: CDR3 length, J gene, D gene, V gene, clone size, CDR3 protein, CDR3 DNA. D genes are given only for firm matches. Size is stated for part of the rows, as once, few or many counts, or as a class when the clone is expanded.

12	TRBJ1-5	NA	TRBV20-1	many	CSARWGNQPQHF	TGCAGTGCTAGATGGGGCAATCAGCCCCAGCATTTT
12	TRBJ1-1	NA	TRBV12-3/TRBV12-4	NA	CASSFWGRGAFF	TGTGCCAGCAGTTTTTGGGGTCGGGGAGCTTTCTTT
15	TRBJ1-2	NA	TRBV24-1	NA	CATSDPDSGNYGYTF	TGTGCCACCAGTGATCCGGACAGTGGTAACTATGGCTACACCTTC
14	TRBJ2-7	NA	TRBV24-1	many	CATSDPLQSSEQYF	TGTGCCACCAGTGATCCTCTGCAAAGTAGCGAGCAGTACTTC
13	TRBJ1-2	NA	TRBV6-1	NA	CASSEAGYYGYTF	TGTGCCAGCAGTGAAGCAGGATACTATGGCTACACCTTC
13	TRBJ1-1	TRBD1	TRBV6-5	many	CASRGQVGTEAFF	TGTGCCAGCAGAGGACAGGTCGGCACTGAAGCTTTCTTT
12	TRBJ1-2	NA	TRBV6-1	NA	CASRGMNYGYTF	TGTGCCAGCAGAGGGATGAACTATGGCTACACCTTC
13	TRBJ1-5	NA	TRBV10-3	many	CAIKAVEGQPQHF	TGTGCCATCAAAGCGGTTGAAGGTCAGCCCCAGCATTTT
14	TRBJ1-3	NA	TRBV6-1	many	CASSESGRGNTIYF	TGTGCCAGCAGTGAATCCGGGCGCGGAAACACCATATATTTT
13	TRBJ1-2	NA	TRBV10-3	many	CAISESSLGGYTF	TGTGCCATCAGTGAGTCAAGTCTGGGGGGCTACACCTTC
16	TRBJ2-5	NA	TRBV24-1	many	CATSDFVAARGETQYF	TGTGCCACCAGTGATTTTGTGGCGGCGCGAGGAGAGACCCAGTACTTC
15	TRBJ2-3	NA	TRBV15	NA	CATSRVSAGTDTQYF	TGTGCCACCAGCAGAGTCTCAGCGGGCACAGATACGCAGTATTTT
15	TRBJ2-7	NA	TRBV20-1	many	CSARIPRARSYEQYF	TGCAGTGCTAGGATCCCCAGGGCCCGCTCCTACGAGCAGTACTTC
14	TRBJ2-2	NA	TRBV7-3	many	CASSFADGTGELFF	TGTGCCAGCAGCTTCGCGGACGGAACCGGGGAGCTGTTTTTT
12	TRBJ1-2	NA	TRBV30	few	CAWSVTIYGYTF	TGTGCCTGGAGTGTTACTATCTATGGCTACACCTTC
17	TRBJ1-2	TRBD1	TRBV19	NA	CASSSGTGNLVNYGYTF	TGTGCCAGCTCCTCCGGGACAGGAAATCTGGTTAACTATGGCTACACCTTC
14	TRBJ1-1	NA	TRBV19	many	CASSIGGDRTEAFF	TGTGCCAGTAGTATCGGGGGGGACCGTACTGAAGCTTTCTTT
14	TRBJ2-7	TRBD2	TRBV5-1	many	CASSLTLAVYEQYF	TGCGCCAGCAGCCTTACCCTAGCGGTCTACGAGCAGTACTTC
13	TRBJ2-5	NA	TRBV30	many	CAWARSYQETQYF	TGTGCCTGGGCCCGTAGCTACCAAGAGACCCAGTACTTC
18	TRBJ1-2	NA	TRBV3-1	NA	CASSQESNVGSRILGYTF	TGTGCCAGCAGCCAAGAATCGAACGTGGGGTCTCGCATTTTGGGCTACACCTTC
16	TRBJ2-2	TRBD1	TRBV7-3	many	CASSLPGGTDTGELFF	TGTGCCAGCAGCTTACCAGGGGGCACTGACACCGGGGAGCTGTTTTTT
14	TRBJ2-7	NA	TRBV2	NA	CASSRQRGSYEQYF	TGTGCCAGCAGTCGACAGAGGGGCTCCTACGAGCAGTACTTC
13	TRBJ1-1	NA	TRBV5-1	many	CASTWGENSEAFF	TGCGCCAGCACCTGGGGGGAAAACTCTGAAGCTTTCTTT
17	TRBJ1-5	NA	TRBV4-2	NA	CASSPGLSFYSNQPQHF	TGTGCCAGCAGCCCGGGACTAAGTTTTTATAGCAATCAGCCCCAGCATTTT
13	TRBJ2-5	NA	TRBV24-1	many	CATSVGRHETQYF	TGTGCCACCAGTGTGGGTCGTCATGAGACCCAGTACTTC
12	TRBJ2-5	NA	TRBV29-1	many	CSVGGNQETQYF	TGCAGCGTTGGCGGGAACCAAGAGACCCAGTACTTC
13	TRBJ2-7	NA	TRBV19	many	CASSIEGTGEQYF	TGTGCCAGTAGTATAGAGGGCACGGGCGAGCAGTACTTC
16	TRBJ1-5	TRBD1	TRBV27	many	CASSQDRGRGNQPQHF	TGTGCCAGCAGCCAGGACAGGGGAAGAGGCAATCAGCCCCAGCATTTT
12	TRBJ1-5	NA	TRBV28	many	CASSLSAQPQHF	TGTGCCAGCAGCCTGTCCGCCCAGCCCCAGCATTTT
13	TRBJ2-7	NA	TRBV7-9	NA	CASSYQGAGEQYF	TGTGCCAGCAGCTACCAGGGAGCCGGCGAGCAGTACTTC
16	TRBJ2-2	TRBD1	TRBV10-3	NA	CAIRKTGGSNTGELFF	TGTGCCATCAGGAAGACAGGGGGTTCGAACACCGGGGAGCTGTTTTTT
14	TRBJ2-5	TRBD1	TRBV28	many	CASSLPGTAETQYF	TGTGCCAGCAGTCTACCCGGGACAGCAGAGACCCAGTACTTC
16	TRBJ2-5	NA	TRBV5-1	many	CASSLAAAWAQETQYF	TGCGCCAGCAGCTTGGCAGCGGCTTGGGCCCAAGAGACCCAGTACTTC
15	TRBJ2-7	TRBD2	TRBV14	few	CASSRTSGLTYEQYF	TGTGCCAGCAGCCGAACTAGCGGGCTTACCTACGAGCAGTACTTC
16	TRBJ1-1	NA	TRBV14	many	CASSQWSVGPNTEAFF	TGTGCCAGCAGCCAATGGTCAGTGGGGCCGAACACTGAAGCTTTCTTT
13	TRBJ2-2	NA	TRBV12-5	NA	CASGPPSGGELFF	TGTGCTAGTGGTCCCCCCTCGGGCGGGGAGCTGTTTTTT
16	TRBJ1-1	NA	TRBV9	many	CASSVLHLSRNTEAFF	TGTGCCAGCAGCGTCCTTCACCTCAGCCGGAACACTGAAGCTTTCTTT
15	TRBJ1-2	TRBD1	TRBV7-2	many	CASSDATGGVYGYTF	TGTGCCAGCAGCGACGCTACAGGGGGGGTCTATGGCTACACCTTC
17	TRBJ1-1	NA	TRBV27	medium-sized	CASSAQPGREVNTEAFF	TGTGCCAGCAGTGCCCAGCCGGGACGGGAGGTGAACACTGAAGCTTTCTTT
14	TRBJ2-7	TRBD1	TRBV20-1	many	CSAPWTGESYEQYF	TGCAGTGCTCCGTGGACAGGGGAGTCCTACGAGCAGTACTTC